This is a list of T cell receptor beta chains from one sample in a study of identical twins. TCRdb re-called the 5' RACE reads with MiXCR, one entry per CDR3 protein. The data contain 550,000 to 700,000 distinct CDR3 sequences, 21% of them seen just once; the ten biggest clones take up 4% to 5.5%. The sample also formed part of further work on T cells expressing NK-cell markers.

The sequencing sample was made of PBMCs. Receptor source: a woman aged 18-29 years in good health. Each CDR3 is given with its conserved first and last residue. Each record gives: V gene, D gene, clone size, J gene, CDR3 protein, CDR3 DNA. The D gene is left open where the match is weak. Size is omitted from some rows. Given values are once, few, many or a class for expanded clones.

V: TRBV7-2
D: TRBD2
size: many
J: TRBJ2-7
CDR3: CASSLQIAGPGEQYF
DNA: TGTGCCAGCAGCCTCCAAATAGCGGGACCGGGGGAGCAGTACTTC

V: TRBV6-1
D: TRBD1
size: few
J: TRBJ2-7
CDR3: CASRKPTGPISYEQYF
DNA: TGTGCCAGCAGAAAGCCGACAGGGCCCATCTCCTACGAGCAGTACTTC

V: TRBV5-6
D: TRBD2
size: few
J: TRBJ2-1
CDR3: CASSALTAGVYNEQFF
DNA: TGTGCCAGCAGCGCCCTGACAGCGGGAGTTTACAATGAGCAGTTCTTC

V: TRBV6-1
D: NA
size: many
J: TRBJ2-5
CDR3: CASSRGTETPQYF
DNA: TGTGCCAGCAGTCGTGGGACGGAGACTCCCCAGTACTTC

V: TRBV11-2
D: NA
size: NA
J: TRBJ1-3
CDR3: CASSSRTVTSGNTIYF
DNA: TGTGCCAGCAGCTCCCGGACAGTTACCTCTGGAAACACCATATATTTT

V: TRBV5-1
D: NA
size: few
J: TRBJ2-5
CDR3: CASSVTRSAQYF
DNA: TGCGCCAGCAGCGTTACCCGGTCTGCCCAGTACTTC

V: TRBV29-1
D: TRBD1
size: many
J: TRBJ1-4
CDR3: CSVGDSPEKLFF
DNA: TGCAGCGTTGGGGACAGCCCTGAAAAACTGTTTTTT

V: TRBV15
D: TRBD1
size: NA
J: TRBJ2-1
CDR3: CATSGRDSRVSWGQFF
DNA: TGTGCCACCAGCGGAAGGGACAGCCGAGTCTCTTGGGGGCAGTTCTTC

V: TRBV20-1
D: TRBD1
size: few
J: TRBJ1-1
CDR3: CSARAGTGYTEAFF
DNA: TGCAGTGCTAGAGCCGGGACAGGGTACACTGAAGCTTTCTTT

V: TRBV20-1
D: NA
size: few
J: TRBJ1-3
CDR3: CSASAGAGNTIYF
DNA: TGCAGTGCTAGCGCAGGGGCTGGAAACACCATATATTTT

V: TRBV29-1
D: TRBD1
size: many
J: TRBJ2-7
CDR3: CSGGQGKMDEQYF
DNA: TGCAGCGGAGGACAGGGGAAAATGGACGAGCAGTACTTC

V: TRBV29-1
D: NA
size: NA
J: TRBJ1-2
CDR3: CSATGFSDYGYTF
DNA: TGCAGCGCAACAGGGTTTTCGGACTATGGCTACACCTTC

V: TRBV13
D: TRBD1
size: NA
J: TRBJ1-5
CDR3: CASSLGTGASQPQHF
DNA: TGTGCCAGCAGCTTAGGGACAGGGGCTTCTCAGCCCCAGCATTTT

V: TRBV20-1
D: TRBD2
size: few
J: TRBJ2-1
CDR3: CSISGTSYNEQFF
DNA: TGCAGCATAAGCGGGACCTCCTACAATGAGCAGTTCTTC

V: TRBV7-2
D: TRBD2
size: NA
J: TRBJ2-5
CDR3: CASSFWRGAIKLYF
DNA: TGTGCCAGCAGCTTTTGGCGGGGGGCCATAAAACTATACTTC

V: TRBV9
D: NA
size: once
J: TRBJ2-1
CDR3: CASSVGPSKSYNEQFF
DNA: TGTGCCAGCAGCGTAGGTCCCTCCAAATCCTACAATGAGCAGTTCTTC

V: TRBV5-1
D: NA
size: few
J: TRBJ1-2
CDR3: CASSSSGSYGYTF
DNA: TGCGCCAGCAGCTCTTCGGGTTCTTATGGCTACACCTTC

V: TRBV10-1
D: NA
size: many
J: TRBJ2-7
CDR3: CASRQYEQYF
DNA: TGCGCCAGCAGACAATACGAGCAGTACTTC

V: TRBV2
D: NA
size: NA
J: TRBJ2-5
CDR3: CASTELRQNRGETQYF
DNA: TGTGCCAGCACTGAGCTGCGACAGAATAGGGGAGAGACCCAGTACTTC

V: TRBV12-3/TRBV12-4
D: TRBD2
size: many
J: TRBJ2-5
CDR3: CATGLAGETQYF
DNA: TGTGCCACCGGACTAGCGGGAGAGACCCAGTACTTC

V: TRBV9
D: TRBD2
size: NA
J: TRBJ2-1
CDR3: CASSVYGGAREQFF
DNA: TGTGCCAGCAGCGTATACGGGGGGGCGAGGGAGCAGTTCTTC

V: TRBV28
D: TRBD1
size: few
J: TRBJ2-1
CDR3: CASSPGTANEQFF
DNA: TGTGCCAGCAGTCCCGGGACAGCCAATGAGCAGTTCTTC

V: TRBV7-9
D: NA
size: NA
J: TRBJ2-1
CDR3: CASSPPSDAYNEQFF
DNA: TGTGCCAGCAGCCCCCCTAGCGATGCCTACAATGAGCAGTTCTTC

V: TRBV20-1
D: NA
size: few
J: TRBJ2-1
CDR3: CSARAGLTQQWQFF
DNA: TGCAGTGCTAGAGCGGGACTTACGCAACAATGGCAGTTCTTC

V: TRBV20-1
D: NA
size: NA
J: TRBJ2-1
CDR3: CSASAGPNEQFF
DNA: TGCAGTGCTAGTGCTGGGCCCAATGAGCAGTTCTTC

V: TRBV3-1
D: NA
size: NA
J: TRBJ2-3
CDR3: CASSQYSGRDTQYF
DNA: TGTGCCAGCAGCCAATACTCTGGGCGGGATACGCAGTATTTT

V: TRBV29-1
D: NA
size: NA
J: TRBJ2-3
CDR3: CSVEVMSLNTQYF
DNA: TGCAGCGTTGAAGTTATGTCGTTGAATACGCAGTATTTT

V: TRBV5-4
D: TRBD2
size: NA
J: TRBJ2-3
CDR3: CASSLVSGTSTDTQYF
DNA: TGTGCCAGCAGCTTGGTTAGCGGGACTAGCACAGATACGCAGTATTTT

V: TRBV19
D: NA
size: NA
J: TRBJ2-2
CDR3: CASTAAQGELFF
DNA: TGTGCCAGTACCGCGGCACAGGGGGAGCTGTTTTTT

V: TRBV7-2
D: NA
size: NA
J: TRBJ1-6
CDR3: CASSLEVIGGNSPLHF
DNA: TGTGCCAGCAGCTTAGAGGTGATAGGGGGAAATTCACCCCTCCACTTT

V: TRBV5-1
D: TRBD2
size: few
J: TRBJ2-2
CDR3: CASSLGSSGRTNTGELFF
DNA: TGCGCCAGCAGCTTGGGTAGTAGCGGGAGGACTAACACCGGGGAGCTGTTTTTT

V: TRBV10-3
D: NA
size: NA
J: TRBJ1-1
CDR3: CAISESGGRTLNTEAFF
DNA: TGTGCCATCAGTGAGTCAGGGGGTCGGACTCTGAACACTGAAGCTTTCTTT